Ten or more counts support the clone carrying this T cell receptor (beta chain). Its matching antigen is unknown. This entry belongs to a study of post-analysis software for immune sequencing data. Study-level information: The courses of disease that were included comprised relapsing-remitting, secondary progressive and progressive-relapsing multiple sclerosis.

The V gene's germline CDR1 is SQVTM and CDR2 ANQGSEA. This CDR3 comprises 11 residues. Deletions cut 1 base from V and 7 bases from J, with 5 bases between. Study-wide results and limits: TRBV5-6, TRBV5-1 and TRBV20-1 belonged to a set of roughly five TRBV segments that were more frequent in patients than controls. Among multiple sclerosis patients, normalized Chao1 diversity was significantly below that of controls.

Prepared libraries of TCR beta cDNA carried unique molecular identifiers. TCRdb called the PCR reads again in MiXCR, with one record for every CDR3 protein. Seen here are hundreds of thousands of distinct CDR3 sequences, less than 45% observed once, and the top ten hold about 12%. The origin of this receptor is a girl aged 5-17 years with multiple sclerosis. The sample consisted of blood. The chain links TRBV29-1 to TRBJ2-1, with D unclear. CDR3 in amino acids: CSVEGRNEQFF. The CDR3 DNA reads TGCAGCGTTGAAGGAAGGAATGAGCAGTTCTTC.